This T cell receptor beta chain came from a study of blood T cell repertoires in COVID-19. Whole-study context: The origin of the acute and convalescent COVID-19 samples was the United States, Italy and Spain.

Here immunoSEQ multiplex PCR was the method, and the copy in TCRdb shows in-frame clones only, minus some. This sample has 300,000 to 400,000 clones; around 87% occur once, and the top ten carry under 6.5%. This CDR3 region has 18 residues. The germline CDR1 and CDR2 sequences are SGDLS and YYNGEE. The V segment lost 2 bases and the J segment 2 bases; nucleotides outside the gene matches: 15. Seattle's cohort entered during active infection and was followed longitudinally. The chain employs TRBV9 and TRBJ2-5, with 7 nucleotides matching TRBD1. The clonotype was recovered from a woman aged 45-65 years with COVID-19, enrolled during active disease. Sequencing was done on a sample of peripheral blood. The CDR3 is CASSVETGRGIRQETQYF. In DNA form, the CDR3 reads TGTGCCAGCAGCGTCGAGACAGGCAGGGGGATAAGGCAAGAGACCCAGTACTTC.